A selection of T cell receptor beta chains follows, all from one sample in a study of graft-versus-host responses after intestinal transplantation. These TCRs are of unknown antigen specificity. Sequencing used immunoSEQ multiplex PCR; TCRdb keeps in-frame clones, though not all of them. The repertoire has 100,000 to 120,000 clones, over 85% of them found once; the top ten carry 0.4% to 0.55%. Sequenced here: unstimulated CD8+ T cells sorted from spleen or lymph node cells, sampled before intestinal transplant. These receptors came from a human donor who received an intestinal transplant. Both conserved end residues are part of each CDR3.

j_call v_call cdr3_aa
TRBJ2-1 TRBV2 CASRGLAGVGPFF
TRBJ2-1 TRBV7-2 CASSTPTSGGGNEQFF
TRBJ2-1 TRBV7-6 CASSYSTTGSGRAVFF
TRBJ2-7 TRBV19 CASSMADTYEQYF
TRBJ2-1 TRBV28 CASSYNHISSSGGLGNEQFF
TRBJ1-2 TRBV29-1 CSVVLAEDYGYTF
TRBJ1-5 TRBV19 CASSMGTGGQPQHF
TRBJ2-1 TRBV5-6 CASSLPEWNEQFF
TRBJ2-5 TRBV6-5 CASGPTDAGQETQYF
TRBJ2-7 TRBV10-1 CASSRTGNSYEQYF
TRBJ2-7 TRBV27 CASSLAVTYEQYF
TRBJ2-3 TRBV30 CAWSAPVNLSSTDTQYF
TRBJ2-5 TRBV5-1 CASSPAYSQSETQYF
TRBJ2-7 TRBV4-1 CASSPGTGYDLWQYF
TRBJ2-7 TRBV5-4 CASRSSGSPPYEQYF
TRBJ2-7 TRBV6-5 CASTKTGYSYEQYF
TRBJ2-1 TRBV19 CASSSWDPAYNEQFF
TRBJ2-3 TRBV14 CASSQDAITDTQYF
TRBJ2-7 TRBV18 CASSPPQGAYEQYF
TRBJ1-1 TRBV11-2 CASSSNTGWIDTEAFF
TRBJ2-7 TRBV6-1 CASSDNRLDSYEQYF
TRBJ1-2 TRBV28 CASSQTGGGGYTF
TRBJ1-4 TRBV19 CASSYIPGSGEKLFF
TRBJ2-5 TRBV29-1 CSGSKAETQYF
TRBJ2-7 TRBV5-8 CASSLGQGANEQYF
TRBJ1-1 TRBV27 CASSPSRGEAFF
TRBJ2-2 TRBV9 CASNPSGGAHTGELFF
TRBJ2-1 TRBV7-3 CASSEGLVGNEQFF
TRBJ2-3 TRBV5-1 CASRITGTGTSTDTQYF
TRBJ2-1 TRBV7-8 CASSLVPGLGNEQFF
TRBJ2-7 TRBV29-1 CSVEMVRGSYEQYF
TRBJ2-1 TRBV5-4 CASSLGVGRPGGDEQFF